A single sample gave rise to the 12 T cell receptor beta chains below, sequenced in a study of CD8+ T cells in alopecia areata. Extracted from the samples, RNA was reverse transcribed into cDNA to serve as the sequencing template. Repertoires were generated with immunoSEQ multiplex PCR, while TCRdb's copy carries only in-frame clones and drops some. The repertoire includes 150,000 or so clones, 87% of them detected once, and roughly 15% sits in the top ten. Sequences were derived from CD8+ T cells sorted from blood, sampled at week 0. These receptors all stem from a human donor with alopecia areata.

The table lists this clone with a few counts. The chain couples TRBV4-1 to TRBJ2-5; D is possibly TRBD1 or TRBD2 (6 bases each). The J call may be faulty, since TRBJ2-7 better matches the DNA end. Germline CDR1 MGHRA, CDR2 YSYEKL. CDR3 length: 15 residues. CDR3: CASSQVWGADYEQYF. Here the CDR3 DNA reads TGCGCCAGCAGCCAAGTTTGGGGGGCGGATTACGAGCAGTACTTC.

This chain joins TRBV11-2 and TRBJ1-2; 10 bases match TRBD1. Germline-derived CDR1 and CDR2 are SGHAT and FQNNGV. This CDR3 is 16 amino acids long. J gave up 3 bases and V 2 bases, and 6 bases lay outside the gene matches. The CDR3 bases are TGTGCCAGCAGCTTATTAGACAGGGGGCGATACTATGGCTACACCTTC. Its protein product is CASSLLDRGRYYGYTF.

The chain recombines TRBV11-3 with TRBJ2-3; D is unclear. V was shortened by 4 bases and J by 0 bases, with 5 bases between the two germline ends. CDR3 length equals 13 residues. Germline V gene sequence: CDR1 SGHNT, CDR2 YENEEA. The CDR3 region has the DNA TGTGCCAGCAGCTCGGACAGCACAGATACGCAGTATTTT. It translates to CASSSDSTDTQYF.

A few counts support this clone. This chain uses TRBV29-1 with TRBJ2-1, with 11 bases that match TRBD2. With V trimmed by 2 bases and J by 9 bases, 9 bases remained unmatched. Germline lookup yields CDR1 SQVTM and CDR2 ANQGSEA. The CDR3 totals 15 residues. The CDR3 protein is CSVETETSGGGEQFF. In nucleotides, the CDR3 is TGCAGCGTTGAAACTGAAACTAGCGGGGGCGGTGAGCAGTTCTTC.

The chain employs TRBV7-2 and TRBJ2-5; D unclear. V gave up 9 bases and J gave up 5 bases, with 10 bases separating them. The CDR3 sequence is 11 residues long. Germline assignment: CDR1 SGHTA and CDR2 FQGNSA. The CDR3 region has the DNA TGTGCCAGGCTCGATTCTGAGACCCAGTACTTC. Its protein is CARLDSETQYF.

This chain connects TRBV27 to TRBJ2-7; 7 bases are shared with TRBD2. Trimming at V came to 6 bases and at J to 4 bases, leaving 3 bases not matched to a gene. The germline CDR1 and CDR2 sequences are MNHEY and SMNVEV (reference sequence). This CDR3 is 12 amino acids long. The DNA for the CDR3 is TGTGCCAGCAGGGGAGGGTGGTACGAGCAGTACTTC. Translated, it gives CASRGGWYEQYF.

J is TRBJ1-4 and V is TRBV29-1; D remains unclear. CDR1 is SQVTM, CDR2 ANQGSEA, per germline. V shed 6 bases and J shed 0 bases, with 11 bases lying between them. This CDR3 contains 14 residues. This chain's CDR3 is CSVSTPATNEKLFF. The DNA of the CDR3 is TGCAGCGTGTCGACTCCAGCAACTAATGAAAAACTGTTTTTT. Combining the CDR3 with reference TRBV29-1 and TRBJ1-4 gives the whole variable domain SAVISQKPSRDICQRGTSLTIQCQVDSQVTMMFWYRQQPGQSLTLIATANQGSEATYESGFVIDKFPISRPNLTFSTLTVSNMSPEDSSIYLCSVSTPATNEKLFFGSGTQLSVL.

V gene TRBV7-9 combines with J gene TRBJ1-1; D is undetermined. There are 14 residues in the CDR3. CDR1 and CDR2 (germline): SEHNR, FQNEAQ (reference sequence). Trimming removed 5 bases at V and 10 bases at J, with 20 bases between. The CDR3 region is CASSPGLDPTRAFF. The CDR3 nucleotides read TGTGCCAGCAGCCCCGGACTAGACCCTACGCGAGCTTTCTTT.

The chain joins TRBV5-4 to TRBJ2-2, with D uncertain. CDR3 length: 13 amino acids. V lost 0 bases, J lost 6 bases, and 6 bases lay in between. CDR1 is SGHNT, CDR2 YYREEE, per germline (reference sequence). The CDR3 is CASSLELAGELFF. In DNA, the CDR3 is TGTGCCAGCAGCTTGGAATTGGCCGGGGAGCTGTTTTTT.

The chain combines TRBV30 with TRBJ2-3; D is ambiguous. There are 15 residues in the CDR3. Looked up from germline, CDR1 is GTSNPN and CDR2 is SVGIG (reference sequence). Trimming removed 1 base at V and 1 base at J, with 12 bases between. The CDR3 DNA is TGTGCCTGGAGTGGGCTAGATCGACGCACAGATACGCAGTATTTT. Amino acid sequence: CAWSGLDRRTDTQYF.

The chain links TRBV2 to TRBJ2-7; D not certain. V was pared by 5 bases and J by 4 bases, with 18 bases between. CDR1 and CDR2 (germline): SNHLY, FYNNEI. CDR3 size: 15 residues. CDR3: CASSHSSGETYEQYF. In DNA, the CDR3 is TGTGCCAGCAGTCATTCCTCGGGCGAGACTTACGAGCAGTACTTC.

The chain couples TRBV7-2 to TRBJ2-5, with 10 positions matching TRBD2. The germline V gene encodes CDR1 SGHTA and CDR2 FQGNSA. This CDR3 comprises 15 residues. J was trimmed by 1 base and V by 3 bases; bases with no gene match: 2. CDR3 residues: CASSFGLAAQETQYF. CDR3 DNA: TGTGCCAGCAGCTTCGGACTAGCGGCCCAAGAGACCCAGTACTTC. The variable domain in full, completed from reference TRBV7-2 and TRBJ2-5, reads GAGVSQSPSNKVTEKGKDVELRCDPISGHTALYWYRQSLGQGLEFLIYFQGNSAPDKSGLPSDRFSAERTGGSVSTLTIQRTQQEDSAVYLCASSFGLAAQETQYFGPGTRLLVL.